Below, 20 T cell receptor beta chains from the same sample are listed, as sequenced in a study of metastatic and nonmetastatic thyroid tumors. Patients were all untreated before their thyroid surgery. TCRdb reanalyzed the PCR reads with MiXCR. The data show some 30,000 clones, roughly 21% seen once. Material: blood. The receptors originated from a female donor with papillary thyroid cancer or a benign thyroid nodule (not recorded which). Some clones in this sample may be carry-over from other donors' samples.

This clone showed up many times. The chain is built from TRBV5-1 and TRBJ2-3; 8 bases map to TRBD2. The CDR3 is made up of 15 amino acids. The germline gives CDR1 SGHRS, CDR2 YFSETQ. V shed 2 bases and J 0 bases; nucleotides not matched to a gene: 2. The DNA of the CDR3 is TGCGCCAGCAGCTTAGCGGGGGCTAGCACAGATACGCAGTATTTT. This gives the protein CASSLAGASTDTQYF.

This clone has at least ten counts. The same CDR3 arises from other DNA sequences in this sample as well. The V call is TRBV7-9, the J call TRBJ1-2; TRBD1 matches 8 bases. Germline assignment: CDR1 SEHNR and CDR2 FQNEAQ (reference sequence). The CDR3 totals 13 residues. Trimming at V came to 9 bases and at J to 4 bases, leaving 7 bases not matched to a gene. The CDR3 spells CASSAGGGYGYTF. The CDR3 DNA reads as TGTGCCAGTAGCGCAGGGGGCGGCTATGGCTACACCTTC.

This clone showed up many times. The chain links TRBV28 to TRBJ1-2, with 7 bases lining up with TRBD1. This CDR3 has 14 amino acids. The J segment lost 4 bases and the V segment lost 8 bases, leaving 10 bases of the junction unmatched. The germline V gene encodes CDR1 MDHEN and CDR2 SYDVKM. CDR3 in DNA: TGTGCCAGCGAAAGGTCCGGGACAGCCTATGGCTACACCTTC. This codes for CASERSGTAYGYTF.

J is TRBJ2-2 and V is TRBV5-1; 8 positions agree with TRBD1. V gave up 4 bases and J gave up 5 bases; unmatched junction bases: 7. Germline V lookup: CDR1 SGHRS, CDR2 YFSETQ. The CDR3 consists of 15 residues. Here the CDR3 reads CASSKGQDRTGELFF. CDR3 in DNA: TGCGCCAGCAGCAAGGGACAGGATAGAACCGGGGAGCTGTTTTTT. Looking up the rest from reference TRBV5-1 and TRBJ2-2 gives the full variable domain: KAGVTQTPRYLIKTRGQQVTLSCSPISGHRSVSWYQQTPGQGLQFLFEYFSETQRNKGNFPGRFSGRQFSNSRSEMNVSTLELGDSALYLCASSKGQDRTGELFFGEGSRLTVL.

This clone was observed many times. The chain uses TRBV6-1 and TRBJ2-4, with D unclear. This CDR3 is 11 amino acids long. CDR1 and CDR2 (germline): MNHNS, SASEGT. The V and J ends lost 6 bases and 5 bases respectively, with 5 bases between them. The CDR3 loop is CASSHQNIQYF. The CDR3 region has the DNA TGTGCCAGCAGCCATCAAAACATTCAGTACTTC.

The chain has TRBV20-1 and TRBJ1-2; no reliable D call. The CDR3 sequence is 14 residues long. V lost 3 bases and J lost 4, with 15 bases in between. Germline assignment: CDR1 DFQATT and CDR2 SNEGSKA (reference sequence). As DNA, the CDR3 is TGCAGTGCTAGGGACGATATTGGATCCTATGGCTACACCTTC. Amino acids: CSARDDIGSYGYTF.

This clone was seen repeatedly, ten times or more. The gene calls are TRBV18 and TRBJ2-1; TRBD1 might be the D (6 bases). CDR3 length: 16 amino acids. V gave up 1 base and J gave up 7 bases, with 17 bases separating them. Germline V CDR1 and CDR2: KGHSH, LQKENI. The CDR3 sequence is CASSPRGGAALNEQFF. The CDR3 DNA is TGTGCCAGCTCACCACGTGGGGGCGCTGCCCTTAATGAGCAGTTCTTC. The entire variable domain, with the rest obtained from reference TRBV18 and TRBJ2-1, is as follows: NAGVMQNPRHLVRRRGQEARLRCSPMKGHSHVYWYRQLPEEGLKFMVYLQKENIIDESGMPKERFSAEFPKEGPSILRIQQVVRGDSAAYFCASSPRGGAALNEQFFGPGTRLTVL.

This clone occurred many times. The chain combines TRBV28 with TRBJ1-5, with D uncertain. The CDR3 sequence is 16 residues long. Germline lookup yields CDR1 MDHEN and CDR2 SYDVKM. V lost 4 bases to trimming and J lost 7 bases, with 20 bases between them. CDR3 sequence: CASSSPPGMGRQPQHF. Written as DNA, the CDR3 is TGTGCCAGCAGTTCCCCTCCGGGAATGGGAAGGCAGCCCCAGCATTTT.

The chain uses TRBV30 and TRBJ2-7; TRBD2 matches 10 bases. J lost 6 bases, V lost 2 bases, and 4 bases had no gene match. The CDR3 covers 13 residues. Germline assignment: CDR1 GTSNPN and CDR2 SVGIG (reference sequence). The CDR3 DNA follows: TGTGCCTGGAGTCCAAGCGGGAGGGGCGAGCAGTACTTC. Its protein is CAWSPSGRGEQYF.

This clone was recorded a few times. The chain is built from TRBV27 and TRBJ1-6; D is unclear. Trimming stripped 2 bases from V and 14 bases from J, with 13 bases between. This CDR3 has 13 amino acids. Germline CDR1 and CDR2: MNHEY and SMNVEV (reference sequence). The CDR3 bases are TGTGCCAGCAGTTTAGGTGGTGTCGGCACCCTCCACTTT. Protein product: CASSLGGVGTLHF.

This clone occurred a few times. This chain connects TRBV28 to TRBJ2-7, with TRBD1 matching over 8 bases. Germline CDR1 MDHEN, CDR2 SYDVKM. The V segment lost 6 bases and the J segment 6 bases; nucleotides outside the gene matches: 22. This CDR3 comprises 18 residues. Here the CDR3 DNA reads TGTGCCAGCAGACCAGGGGAGTTTCTGGGCAGGGGGCGATCCGAGCAGTACTTC. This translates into CASRPGEFLGRGRSEQYF.

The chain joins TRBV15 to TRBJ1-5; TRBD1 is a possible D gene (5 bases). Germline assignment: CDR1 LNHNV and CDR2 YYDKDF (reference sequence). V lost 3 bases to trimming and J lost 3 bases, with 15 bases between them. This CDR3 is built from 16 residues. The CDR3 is CATSSPGGVPNQPQHF. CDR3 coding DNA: TGTGCCACCAGCAGCCCGGGGGGGGTCCCCAATCAGCCCCAGCATTTT.

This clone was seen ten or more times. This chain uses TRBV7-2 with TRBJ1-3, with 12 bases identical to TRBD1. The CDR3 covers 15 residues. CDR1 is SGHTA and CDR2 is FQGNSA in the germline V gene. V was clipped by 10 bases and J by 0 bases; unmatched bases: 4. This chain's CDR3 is CATGQGATSGNTIYF. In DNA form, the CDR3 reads TGTGCCACGGGACAGGGGGCTACCTCTGGAAACACCATATATTTT.

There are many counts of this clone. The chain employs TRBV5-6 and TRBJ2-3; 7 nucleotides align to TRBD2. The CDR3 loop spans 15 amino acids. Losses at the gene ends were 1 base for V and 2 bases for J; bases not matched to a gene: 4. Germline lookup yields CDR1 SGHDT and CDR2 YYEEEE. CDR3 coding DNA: TGTGCCAGCAGCTTGAGCGGGGCCCCCACAGATACGCAGTATTTT. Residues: CASSLSGAPTDTQYF.

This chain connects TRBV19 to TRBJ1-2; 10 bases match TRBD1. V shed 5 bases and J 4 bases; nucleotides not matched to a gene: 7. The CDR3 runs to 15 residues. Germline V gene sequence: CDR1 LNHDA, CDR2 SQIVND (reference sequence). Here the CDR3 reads CASSPETGGGYGYTF. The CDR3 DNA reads TGTGCCAGTAGTCCGGAGACAGGGGGCGGCTATGGCTACACCTTC. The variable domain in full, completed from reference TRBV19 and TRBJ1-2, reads DGGITQSPKYLFRKEGQNVTLSCEQNLNHDAMYWYRQDPGQGLRLIYYSQIVNDFQKGDIAEGYSVSREKKESFPLTVTSAQKNPTAFYLCASSPETGGGYGYTFGSGTRLTVV.

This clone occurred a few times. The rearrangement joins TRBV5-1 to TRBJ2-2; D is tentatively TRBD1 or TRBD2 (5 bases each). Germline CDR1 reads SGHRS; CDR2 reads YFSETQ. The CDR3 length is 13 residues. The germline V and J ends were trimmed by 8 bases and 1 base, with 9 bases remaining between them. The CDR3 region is CARGTENTGELFF. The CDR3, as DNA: TGCGCCAGGGGGACGGAGAACACCGGGGAGCTGTTTTTT.

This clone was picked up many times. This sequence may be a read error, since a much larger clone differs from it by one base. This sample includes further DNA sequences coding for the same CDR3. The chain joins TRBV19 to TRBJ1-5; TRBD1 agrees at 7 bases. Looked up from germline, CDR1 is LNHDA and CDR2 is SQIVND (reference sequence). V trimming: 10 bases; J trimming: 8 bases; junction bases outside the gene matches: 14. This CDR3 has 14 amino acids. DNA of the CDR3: TGTGCCACTGAGCTAGGGGGCAAGGACAAGCCCCAGCATTTT. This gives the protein CATELGGKDKPQHF. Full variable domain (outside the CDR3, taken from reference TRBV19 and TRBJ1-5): DGGITQSPKYLFRKEGQNVTLSCEQNLNHDAMYWYRQDPGQGLRLIYYSQIVNDFQKGDIAEGYSVSREKKESFPLTVTSAQKNPTAFYLCATELGGKDKPQHFGDGTRLSIL.

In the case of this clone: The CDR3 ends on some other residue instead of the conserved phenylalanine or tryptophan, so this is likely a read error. The CDR3 is CASRGGSRTEYGYTS. CDR3 nucleotide sequence: TGTGCCAGCAGAGGTGGGTCCCGGACGGAATATGGCTACACCTCC. The rearrangement uses TRBV6-1 and TRBJ1-2; D not resolved. CDR3 length equals 15 residues. CDR1 is MNHNS and CDR2 is SASEGT in the germline V gene. V lost 6 bases and J 5 bases, leaving 19 bases between the germline ends.

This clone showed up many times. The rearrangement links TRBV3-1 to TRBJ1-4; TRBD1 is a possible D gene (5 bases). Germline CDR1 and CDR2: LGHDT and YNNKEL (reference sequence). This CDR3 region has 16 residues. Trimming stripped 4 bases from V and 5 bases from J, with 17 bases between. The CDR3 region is CASSRSSGQGNEKLFF. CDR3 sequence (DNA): TGTGCCAGCAGCCGATCGTCAGGGCAGGGAAATGAAAAACTGTTTTTT.

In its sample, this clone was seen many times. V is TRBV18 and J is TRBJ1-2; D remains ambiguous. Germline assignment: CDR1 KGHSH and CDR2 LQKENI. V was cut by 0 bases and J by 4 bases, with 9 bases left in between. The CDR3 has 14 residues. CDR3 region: CASSPPGPLYGYTF. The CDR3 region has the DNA TGTGCCAGCTCACCACCCGGACCTCTCTATGGCTACACCTTC.